Following are 28 T cell receptor beta chains from one sample sequenced in a study of blood T cell repertoires in COVID-19. Clones were read by immunoSEQ multiplex PCR, and TCRdb kept only the in-frame ones, dropping some. The data hold approximately 440,000 clones, with 90% observed a single time. Sequenced input: PBMCs or T cells enriched from blood (not recorded which). The receptors come from a man aged 18-30 years who had recovered from COVID-19.

The CDR3 sequence is CASSSLSGGVNTEAFF. The CDR3 region has the DNA TGTGCCAGCAGTTCACTGTCAGGGGGCGTGAACACTGAAGCTTTCTTT. V and J are TRBV27 and TRBJ1-1, with 8 bases aligning to TRBD1. CDR3 length: 16 residues. Per the germline V gene, CDR1 is MNHEY and CDR2 is SMNVEV (reference sequence). V dropped 4 bases and J dropped 0; count of bases not matched to a gene: 7.

The chain employs TRBV3-1 (or the pseudogene TRBV3-2) and TRBJ1-2, with 9 bases aligning to TRBD1. The V gene's germline CDR1 is LGHDT and CDR2 YNNKEL (reference sequence). J was trimmed by 8 bases and V by 0 bases; bases with no gene match: 4. CDR3 size: 14 residues. CDR3 coding DNA: TGTGCCAGCAGCCAAGACTGGGACAGGGCCGGCTACACCTTC. Protein sequence: CASSQDWDRAGYTF.

This clone has just one count. The rearrangement links TRBV19 to TRBJ2-5, with 13 bases aligning to TRBD2. The germline V gene encodes CDR1 LNHDA and CDR2 SQIVND (reference sequence). V dropped 4 bases and J dropped 4; count of bases not matched to a gene: 3. There are 15 residues in the CDR3. CDR3 protein: CASSTGLAGVETQYF. The CDR3 DNA sequence: TGTGCCAGTAGTACAGGACTAGCGGGAGTAGAGACCCAGTACTTC.

The chain links TRBV11-3 to TRBJ2-7; D is perhaps TRBD2 (5 bases). The V and J ends lost 7 bases and 7 bases respectively, with 8 bases between them. Germline values: CDR1 SGHNT, CDR2 YENEEA. CDR3 length: 10 residues. The CDR3 protein is CASNVAEQYF. CDR3 coding DNA: TGTGCCAGCAACGTAGCGGAGCAGTACTTC. The full variable domain, rest sourced from reference TRBV11-3 and TRBJ2-7, is EAGVVQSPRYKIIEKKQPVAFWCNPISGHNTLYWYLQNLGQGPELLIRYENEEAVDDSQLPKDRFSAERLKGVDSTLKIQPAELGDSAVYLCASNVAEQYFGPGTRLTVT.

Regarding this clone: Other DNA sequences in the same sample also yield this CDR3. The rearrangement joins TRBV5-1 to TRBJ1-3; 8 nucleotides align to TRBD1. CDR1 is SGHRS and CDR2 is YFSETQ in the germline V gene. With 2 bases clipped from V and 4 bases from J, the junction kept 5 bases outside the gene matches. The CDR3 is 15 amino acids. CDR3 residues: CASSLGQGPGNTIYF. CDR3 nucleotides: TGCGCCAGCAGCTTAGGACAGGGCCCAGGAAACACCATATATTTT.

The genes are TRBV2 and TRBJ2-1; 7 bases align to TRBD2. This CDR3 is 12 amino acids long. V trimming: 6 bases; J trimming: 8 bases; junction bases outside the gene matches: 4. Germline CDR1 is SNHLY and CDR2 is FYNNEI. In DNA form, the CDR3 reads TGTGCCAGCAGCGGGGAGGGGTATGAGCAGTTCTTC. Its translation: CASSGEGYEQFF.

J is TRBJ1-5 and V is TRBV16; the D gene is possibly TRBD1 (5 bases). Trimming shortened V by 3 bases and J by 3 bases, and 9 bases separated the two germline ends. Germline V gene sequence: CDR1 KGHSY, CDR2 FQNENV. The CDR3 extends over 14 amino acids. In DNA form, the CDR3 reads TGTGCCAGCAGCCAGGGGGGATCCAATCAGCCCCAGCATTTT. Protein: CASSQGGSNQPQHF.

In DNA, the CDR3 is TGTGCCAGCTCACCCGCGGCAAACCGGGACAACAATCAGCCCCAGCATTTT. Translated: CASSPAANRDNNQPQHF. The chain carries TRBV18 and TRBJ1-5, with D tentatively TRBD1 (6 bases). Germline V gene sequence: CDR1 KGHSH, CDR2 LQKENI. Trimming left V 3 bases short and J 3 bases short, with 18 bases between. The CDR3 spans 17 residues.

V usage is TRBV30 and J usage is TRBJ2-3, with D possibly matching TRBD2 (5 bases). There are 13 residues in the CDR3. Trimming pared 5 bases from V and 1 base from J, leaving 10 bases between. Germline CDR1 is GTSNPN and CDR2 is SVGIG (reference sequence). CDR3: CAWEYGGTDTQYF. CDR3 bases: TGTGCCTGGGAGTACGGGGGCACAGATACGCAGTATTTT.

The chain's CDR3 is CASSERGVFGTEAFF. The DNA for the CDR3 is TGTGCCAGCAGCGAGCGGGGGGTTTTCGGAACTGAAGCTTTCTTT. The chain has TRBV7-3 and TRBJ1-1; TRBD1 is a possible D gene (5 bases). The CDR3 covers 15 residues. V was shortened by 5 bases and J by 5 bases, with 18 bases between the two germline ends. CDR1 is SGHTA and CDR2 is FQGTGA in the germline V gene.

This chain uses TRBV28 with TRBJ2-7, with D possibly being TRBD2 (7 bases). The CDR3 is made up of 15 amino acids. Germline CDR1 and CDR2: MDHEN and SYDVKM. V was trimmed by 3 bases and J by 3 bases, leaving 15 bases between them. CDR3 region: CASSLGGRGGYEQYF. Written as DNA, the CDR3 is TGTGCCAGCAGTTTGGGCGGGAGAGGGGGCTACGAGCAGTACTTC.

V and J are TRBV30 and TRBJ2-1, with a possible D match to TRBD1 (6 bases). V was pared by 0 bases and J by 5 bases, with 14 bases between. The CDR3 is 15 amino acids. CDR1 is GTSNPN and CDR2 is SVGIG in the germline V gene (reference sequence). CDR3: CAWSVSGQFNNEQFF. The CDR3 DNA is TGTGCCTGGAGTGTAAGTGGACAGTTTAACAATGAGCAGTTCTTC.

This chain links TRBV3-1 (or the pseudogene TRBV3-2) with TRBJ1-6; unclear D gene. Trimming took 10 bases from V and 9 from J, leaving 22 bases between them. This CDR3 comprises 15 residues. The germline CDR1 and CDR2 sequences are LGHDT and YNNKEL (reference sequence). The CDR3 coding sequence is TGTGCCACAAAAGGAGGAGCCGGCGTTTTTTCACCCCTCCACTTT. Translating it yields CATKGGAGVFSPLHF.

This chain uses TRBV11-3 with TRBJ2-2; TRBD1 agrees at 7 bases. CDR1 is SGHNT and CDR2 is YENEEA in the germline V gene. The CDR3 has 15 residues. The J segment lost 2 bases and the V segment lost 6 bases, leaving 6 bases of the junction unmatched. This CDR3 reads CASRPGTDNTGELFF. The CDR3 nucleotides are TGTGCCAGCAGGCCCGGGACAGATAACACCGGGGAGCTGTTTTTT. The entire variable domain, with the rest obtained from reference TRBV11-3 and TRBJ2-2, is as follows: EAGVVQSPRYKIIEKKQPVAFWCNPISGHNTLYWYLQNLGQGPELLIRYENEEAVDDSQLPKDRFSAERLKGVDSTLKIQPAELGDSAVYLCASRPGTDNTGELFFGEGSRLTVL.

This chain uses TRBV27 with TRBJ2-1; 7 bases match TRBD2. This CDR3 contains 15 residues. With 3 bases clipped from V and 4 bases from J, the junction kept 6 bases outside the gene matches. From germline, CDR1 is MNHEY and CDR2 SMNVEV (reference sequence). The CDR3 nucleotides are TGTGCCAGCAGTTTGTCTTATAGCGGGTACAATGAGCAGTTCTTC. It specifies CASSLSYSGYNEQFF.

The chain employs TRBV9 and TRBJ1-2; possible D gene TRBD1, 6 bases. The CDR3 runs to 17 residues. Germline V lookup: CDR1 SGDLS, CDR2 YYNGEE. Deletions cut 7 bases from V and 3 bases from J, with 25 bases between. The CDR3 coding sequence is TGTGCCAGCCGCCGTACTCTGAGGGGGGGAGGTGACTATGGCTACACCTTC. Protein: CASRRTLRGGGDYGYTF.

V usage is TRBV7-2 and J usage is TRBJ2-5; maybe TRBD2 (5 bases). CDR1 and CDR2 (germline): SGHTA, FQGNSA. Trimming left V 5 bases short and J 4 bases short, with 20 bases between. This CDR3 comprises 16 residues. This CDR3 reads CASSTNSGVVRETQYF. CDR3 coding DNA: TGTGCCAGCAGCACAAACAGCGGAGTAGTCAGAGAGACCCAGTACTTC.

The V call is TRBV10-1, the J call TRBJ1-5; D is possibly TRBD1 (5 bases). CDR1 and CDR2 from the germline V gene are WNHNN and SYGVQD (reference sequence). The CDR3 consists of 12 residues. V lost 4 bases to trimming and J lost 7 bases, with 8 bases between them. The CDR3 loop is CASSVRTQPQHF. The CDR3, as DNA: TGCGCCAGCAGTGTCAGGACACAGCCCCAGCATTTT.

This clone was counted a single time. V and J are TRBV28 and TRBJ2-3; tentative D call: TRBD2 (5 bases). The V end was cut by 6 bases, the J end by 1 base, with 17 bases between. This CDR3 region has 16 residues. Germline values: CDR1 MDHEN, CDR2 SYDVKM. The CDR3 coding sequence is TGTGCCAGCAGCCCTGGGAGCTTTCGGGGCACAGATACGCAGTATTTT. Residues: CASSPGSFRGTDTQYF.

V usage is TRBV5-1 and J usage is TRBJ2-3; TRBD1 aligns across 7 bases. J was trimmed by 4 bases and V by 6 bases; bases with no gene match: 5. The CDR3 has 13 residues. Germline-derived CDR1 and CDR2 are SGHRS and YFSETQ. The CDR3 region is CASKVGTADTQYF. Written as DNA, the CDR3 is TGCGCCAGCAAGGTAGGGACAGCAGATACGCAGTATTTT.

The chain links TRBV5-6 to TRBJ2-3, with 10 bases that match TRBD2. Germline V gene data show CDR1 as SGHDT and CDR2 as YYEEEE. Unmatched junction bases numbered 5, after V lost 4 bases and J lost 6 bases. The CDR3 spans 14 residues. The CDR3 coding sequence is TGTGCCAGCAGCAAGGGACTAGCGAGGGATACGCAGTATTTT. It specifies CASSKGLARDTQYF.

The chain recombines TRBV24-1 with TRBJ1-2; no clear D. This CDR3 has 13 amino acids. From germline, CDR1 is KGHDR and CDR2 SFDVKD. Trimming cost V 4 bases and J 0 bases, with 5 bases left between them. The CDR3 nucleotides are TGTGCCACCAGTGACCGAGCTAACTATGGCTACACCTTC. Protein sequence: CATSDRANYGYTF.

The chain couples TRBV18 to TRBJ2-7; 8 bases are shared with TRBD1. This CDR3 is 14 amino acids long. Trimming at V came to 6 bases and at J to 6 bases, leaving 10 bases not matched to a gene. Germline values: CDR1 KGHSH, CDR2 LQKENI. The DNA of the CDR3 is TGTGCCAGCTCTGCAGACAGGGGTCTTTCCGAGCAGTACTTC. It yields the protein CASSADRGLSEQYF.

The chain links TRBV14 to TRBJ2-2, with no clear D. V was cut by 3 bases and J by 0 bases, with 5 bases left in between. The CDR3 has 14 amino acids. From germline, CDR1 is SGHDN and CDR2 FVKESK. In DNA form, the CDR3 reads TGTGCCAGCAGCCAGGCTCCGAACACCGGGGAGCTGTTTTTT. Amino acid sequence: CASSQAPNTGELFF.

The chain links TRBV28 to TRBJ1-2; unclear D gene. CDR1 MDHEN and CDR2 SYDVKM come from the germline V gene. V was cut by 6 bases and J by 5 bases, with 19 bases left in between. CDR3 length: 15 amino acids. DNA for the CDR3: TGTGCCAGCAGAGACGACTCGGCCGGCGGGTATGGCTACACCTTC. Its translation is CASRDDSAGGYGYTF.

The chain couples TRBV15 to TRBJ2-6, with 7 bases matching TRBD1. CDR3 length equals 14 residues. V was pared by 5 bases and J by 5 bases, with 3 bases of the junction left unmatched. Germline values: CDR1 LNHNV, CDR2 YYDKDF (reference sequence). The CDR3 sequence is CATSGGQRANVLTF. CDR3 in DNA: TGTGCCACCAGCGGGGGACAGAGGGCCAACGTCCTGACTTTC.

V is TRBV14 and J is TRBJ2-7; TRBD2 matches 10 bases. The CDR3 totals 14 residues. V was pared by 4 bases and J by 3 bases, with 3 bases of the junction left unmatched. Looked up from germline, CDR1 is SGHDN and CDR2 is FVKESK. The CDR3 region has the DNA TGTGCCAGCAGCCGACTAGCGGGTTACTACGAGCAGTACTTC. Its translation: CASSRLAGYYEQYF.

This clone was seen only a few times. This chain uses TRBV4-1 with TRBJ2-2; 7 bases map to TRBD2. V was pared by 4 bases and J by 6 bases, with 8 bases of the junction left unmatched. Germline V CDR1 and CDR2: MGHRA, YSYEKL. The CDR3 runs 15 residues. The CDR3 loop is CASSPLWLAAGELFF. The CDR3 DNA is TGCGCCAGCAGCCCCCTCTGGCTAGCGGCCGGGGAGCTGTTTTTT.